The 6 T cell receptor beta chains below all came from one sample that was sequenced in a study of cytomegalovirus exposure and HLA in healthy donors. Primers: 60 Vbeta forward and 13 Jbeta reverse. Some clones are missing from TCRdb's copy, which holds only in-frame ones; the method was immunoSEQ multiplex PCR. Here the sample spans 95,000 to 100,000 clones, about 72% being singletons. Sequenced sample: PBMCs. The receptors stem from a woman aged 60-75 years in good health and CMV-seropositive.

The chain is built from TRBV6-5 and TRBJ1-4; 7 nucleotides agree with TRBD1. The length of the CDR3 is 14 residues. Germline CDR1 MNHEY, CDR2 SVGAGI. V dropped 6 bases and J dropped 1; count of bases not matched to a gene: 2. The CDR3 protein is CASRRQGTNEKLFF. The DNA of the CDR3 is TGTGCCAGCAGACGACAGGGAACTAATGAAAAACTGTTTTTT.

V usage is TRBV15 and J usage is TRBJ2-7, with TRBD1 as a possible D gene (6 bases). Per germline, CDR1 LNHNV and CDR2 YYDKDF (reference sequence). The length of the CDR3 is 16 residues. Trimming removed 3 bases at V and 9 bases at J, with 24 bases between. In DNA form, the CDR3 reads TGTGCCACCAGCAGGCGAGCCGGGACACCTTCGGGATGGCAGTACTTC. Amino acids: CATSRRAGTPSGWQYF.

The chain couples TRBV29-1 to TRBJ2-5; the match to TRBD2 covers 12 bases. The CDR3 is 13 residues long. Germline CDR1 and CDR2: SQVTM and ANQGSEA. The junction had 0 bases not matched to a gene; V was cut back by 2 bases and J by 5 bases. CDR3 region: CSVELAGGETQYF. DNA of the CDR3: TGCAGCGTTGAACTAGCGGGAGGGGAGACCCAGTACTTC.

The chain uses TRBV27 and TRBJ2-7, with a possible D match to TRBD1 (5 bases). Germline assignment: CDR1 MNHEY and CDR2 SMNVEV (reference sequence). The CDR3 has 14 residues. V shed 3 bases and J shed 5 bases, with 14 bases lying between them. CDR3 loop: CASSLKGRFHEQYF. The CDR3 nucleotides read TGTGCCAGCAGTTTGAAGGGGCGCTTCCACGAGCAGTACTTC.

CDR3 sequence (DNA): TGCGCCAGCAGCCAGACGCCCAGGAGGTGGCCTTGGGAGCAGTACTTC. This translates into CASSQTPRRWPWEQYF. The rearrangement links TRBV4-1 to TRBJ2-5; possibly TRBD2 for D (5 bases). The CDR3 loop spans 16 amino acids. Germline values: CDR1 MGHRA, CDR2 YSYEKL. Between the trimmed V and J ends, which lost 3 bases and 11 bases, there was a span of 25 bases.

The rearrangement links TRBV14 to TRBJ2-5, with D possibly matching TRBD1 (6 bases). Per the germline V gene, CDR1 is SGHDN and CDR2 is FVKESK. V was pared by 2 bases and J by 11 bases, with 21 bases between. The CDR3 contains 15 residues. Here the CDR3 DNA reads TGTGCCAGCAGCCAATTAGGGGGAAACCGAATGGAGCAGTACTTC. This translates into CASSQLGGNRMEQYF.